The sequence of this TCR beta chain was determined in a study of blood T cell repertoires in COVID-19. Study overall: The United States, Italy and Spain supplied acute and convalescent COVID-19 samples. PBMCs, B-cell-depleted T cells, or T cells were the source of the cDNA or gDNA that made up the material.

Original data processing: Reference gene primer amplification in the assay estimated nucleated cell counts. Clones were sequenced by immunoSEQ multiplex PCR, and TCRdb holds only the in-frame ones, with some missing. That table supplies the V and J calls and clone size; D and trimming were determined from the DNA. The sample yields some 230,000 clones, 84% seen once. The J segment lost 7 bases and the V segment lost 10 bases, leaving 13 bases of the junction unmatched. CDR3 length equals 15 residues. Germline values: CDR1 SNHLY, CDR2 FYNNEI. Sequencing was performed on peripheral blood. The TCR was taken from a woman in her sixties with acute or convalescent COVID-19. V usage is TRBV2 and J usage is TRBJ1-2, with 12 bases lining up with TRBD1. CDR3 DNA: TGTGCCACAGCACCGGGACAGGGGGCTAGCTCTGGCTACACCTTC. It yields the protein CATAPGQGASSGYTF.